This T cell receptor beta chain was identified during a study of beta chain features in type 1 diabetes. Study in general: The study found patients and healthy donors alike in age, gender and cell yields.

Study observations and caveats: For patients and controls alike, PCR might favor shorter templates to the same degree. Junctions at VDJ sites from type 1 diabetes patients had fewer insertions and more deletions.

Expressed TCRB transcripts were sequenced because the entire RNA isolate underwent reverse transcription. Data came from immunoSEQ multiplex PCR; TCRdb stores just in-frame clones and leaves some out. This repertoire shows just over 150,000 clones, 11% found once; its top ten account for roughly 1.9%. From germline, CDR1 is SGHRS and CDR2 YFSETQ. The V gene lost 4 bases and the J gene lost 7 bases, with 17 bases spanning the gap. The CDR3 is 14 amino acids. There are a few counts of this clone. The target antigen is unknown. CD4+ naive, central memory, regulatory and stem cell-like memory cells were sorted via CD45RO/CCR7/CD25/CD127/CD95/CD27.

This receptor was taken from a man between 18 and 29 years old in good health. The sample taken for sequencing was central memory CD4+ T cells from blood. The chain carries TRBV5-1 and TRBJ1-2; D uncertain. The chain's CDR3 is CASSPDTKVSGYTF. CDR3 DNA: TGCGCCAGCAGCCCCGACACCAAGGTATCTGGCTACACCTTC. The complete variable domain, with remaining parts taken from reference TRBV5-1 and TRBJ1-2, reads KAGVTQTPRYLIKTRGQQVTLSCSPISGHRSVSWYQQTPGQGLQFLFEYFSETQRNKGNFPGRFSGRQFSNSRSEMNVSTLELGDSALYLCASSPDTKVSGYTFGSGTRLTVV.